This TCR beta chain derives from a study of blood T cell repertoires in COVID-19. This clone occurred a few times. This CDR3 region has 15 residues. Looked up from germline, CDR1 is SGHDN and CDR2 is FVKESK. V dropped 4 bases and J dropped 5; count of bases not matched to a gene: 10. Living in 24 US areas, the participants were between roughly 18 and 90 years of age. Generated by immunoSEQ multiplex PCR, the TCRdb table keeps only in-frame clones and is missing some. The repertoire holds about 310,000 clones, with about 89% as singletons. The chain joins TRBV14 to TRBJ1-2, with TRBD1 identical over 7 bases. The sequencing input was PBMCs or T cells enriched from blood (not recorded which). The TCR comes from a woman aged 40-49 years who had recovered from COVID-19. The CDR3 bases are TGTGCCAGCAGCCTCCGACAGGGATGGGCATATGGCTACACCTTC. This gives the protein CASSLRQGWAYGYTF. The complete variable domain, with remaining parts taken from reference TRBV14 and TRBJ1-2, reads EAGVTQFPSHSVIEKGQTVTLRCDPISGHDNLYWYRRVMGKEIKFLLHFVKESKQDESGMPNNRFLAERTGGTYSTLKVQPAELEDSGVYFCASSLRQGWAYGYTFGSGTRLTVV.